A single sample is the source of the 18 T cell receptor beta chains below, sequenced in a study of blood T cell repertoires in COVID-19. Sequenced by immunoSEQ multiplex PCR; TCRdb stores in-frame clones only, minus some. The data show around 320,000 clones, more than 70% seen once. The specimen sequenced was peripheral blood. Receptor source: a woman in her twenties or thirties who had recovered from COVID-19.

V is TRBV11-3 and J is TRBJ2-1; the D gene is possibly TRBD1 (5 bases). The CDR3 runs 16 residues. V was cut by 5 bases and J by 6 bases, with 20 bases left in between. Germline V gene sequence: CDR1 SGHNT, CDR2 YENEEA. The CDR3 DNA sequence: TGTGCCAGCAGCCCTACCCCCGGAGCAGGGCGCAATGAGCAGTTCTTC. This sequence encodes CASSPTPGAGRNEQFF.

The chain joins TRBV10-3 to TRBJ1-2; the D gene is possibly TRBD1 (5 bases). From germline, CDR1 is ENHRY and CDR2 SYGVKD. There are 14 residues in the CDR3. V was trimmed by 0 bases and J by 4 bases, leaving 9 bases between them. For the CDR3, the DNA is TGTGCCATCAGTGAGTCGGGGGGTAGCTATGGCTACACCTTC. As protein: CAISESGGSYGYTF.

The chain uses TRBV7-9 and TRBJ2-2; D is possibly TRBD2 (6 bases). This CDR3 contains 15 residues. V was trimmed by 2 bases and J by 6 bases, leaving 13 bases between them. Per the germline V gene, CDR1 is SEHNR and CDR2 is FQNEAQ (reference sequence). Here the CDR3 reads CASSLRGSRAGELFF. CDR3 DNA: TGTGCCAGCAGCTTACGGGGGTCACGCGCCGGGGAGCTGTTTTTT.

To note about this clone: This sample also contains other DNA sequences that code for the same CDR3. The chain employs TRBV7-9 and TRBJ2-5; no firm D call. The CDR3 is 11 residues long. Trimming pared 6 bases from V and 1 base from J, leaving 3 bases between. Germline CDR1 and CDR2: SEHNR and FQNEAQ (reference sequence). CDR3 sequence reads: CASSLQETQYF. The CDR3 bases are TGTGCCAGCAGTCTCCAAGAGACCCAGTACTTC.

This chain uses TRBV3-1 (or the pseudogene TRBV3-2) with TRBJ1-2, with D perhaps matching TRBD1 (6 bases). CDR3 length equals 17 residues. Germline loops: CDR1 LGHDT, CDR2 YNNKEL (reference sequence). The V and J ends lost 1 base and 5 bases respectively, with 20 bases between them. The CDR3 sequence is CASSQGDTGQFLYGYTF. CDR3 DNA sequence: TGTGCCAGCAGCCAAGGGGACACAGGACAGTTCTTATATGGCTACACCTTC.

The rearrangement joins TRBV7-9 to TRBJ1-6; no definite D call. Germline V gives CDR1 SEHNR, CDR2 FQNEAQ (reference sequence). CDR3 size: 14 residues. The ends were cut back, 1 base at V and 7 bases at J, with 8 bases in the middle. CDR3 nucleotide sequence: TGTGCCAGCAGCTTAGATCTTGCGAATTCACCCCTCCACTTT. As protein: CASSLDLANSPLHF.

This chain links TRBV28 with TRBJ2-7, with TRBD1 identical over 7 bases. The germline V gene encodes CDR1 MDHEN and CDR2 SYDVKM. CDR3 size: 15 residues. The J segment lost 3 bases and the V segment lost 8 bases, leaving 13 bases of the junction unmatched. The CDR3 here is CASPPPGTAIYEQYF. For the CDR3, the DNA is TGTGCCAGCCCTCCCCCGGGGACAGCTATCTACGAGCAGTACTTC.

V and J are TRBV7-9 and TRBJ2-5, with D perhaps TRBD2 (5 bases). Deletions cut 10 bases from V and 3 bases from J, with 15 bases between. CDR3 length equals 13 residues. Per the germline V gene, CDR1 is SEHNR and CDR2 is FQNEAQ (reference sequence). The CDR3 is CATEDSDEETQYF. In DNA form, the CDR3 reads TGTGCCACGGAGGACTCAGATGAAGAGACCCAGTACTTC. Supplemented by reference TRBV7-9 and TRBJ2-5, the full variable domain reads DTGVSQNPRHKITKRGQNVTFRCDPISEHNRLYWYRQTLGQGPEFLTYFQNEAQLEKSRLLSDRFSAERPKGSFSTLEIQRTEQGDSAMYLCATEDSDEETQYFGPGTRLLVL.

The V and J genes are TRBV4-3 and TRBJ2-3; maybe TRBD2 (5 bases). The CDR3 extends over 13 amino acids. Germline loops: CDR1 LGHNA, CDR2 YSLEER. Trimming shortened V by 4 bases and J by 9 bases, and 14 bases separated the two germline ends. The CDR3 reads CASSRLGSGTQYF. CDR3 in DNA: TGCGCCAGCAGCCGGCTAGGTTCGGGGACGCAGTATTTT.

The rearrangement joins TRBV4-2 to TRBJ2-5, with 11 bases lining up with TRBD2. CDR1 is LGHNA, CDR2 YNFKEQ, per germline. V lost 1 base to trimming and J lost 2 bases; unmatched junction nucleotides: 6. This CDR3 region has 17 residues. In DNA, the CDR3 is TGTGCCAGCAGCCAAGGCCTGACTAGCGGGGCACAAGAGACCCAGTACTTC. It specifies CASSQGLTSGAQETQYF.

This clone appeared a few times. The rearrangement joins TRBV3-1 (or the pseudogene TRBV3-2) to TRBJ1-2; no firm D call. CDR1 and CDR2 (germline): LGHDT, YNNKEL (reference sequence). CDR3 length: 14 residues. Trimming removed 6 bases at V and 0 bases at J, with 11 bases between. CDR3 sequence: CASRAGSTNYGYTF. CDR3 sequence (DNA): TGTGCCAGCAGGGCGGGTTCGACTAACTATGGCTACACCTTC.

The chain employs TRBV7-3 and TRBJ2-1, with 7 bases aligning to TRBD1. With V trimmed by 4 bases and J by 1 base, 4 bases remained unmatched. Germline-derived CDR1 and CDR2 are SGHTA and FQGTGA. This CDR3 comprises 15 residues. CDR3 in DNA: TGTGCCAGCAGCTACACAGGGGTTTCCTACAATGAGCAGTTCTTC. It translates to CASSYTGVSYNEQFF.

The chain combines TRBV7-2 with TRBJ2-7; 8 bases match TRBD2. The J segment lost 2 bases and the V segment lost 4 bases, leaving 7 bases of the junction unmatched. CDR1 is SGHTA, CDR2 FQGNSA, per germline. This CDR3 comprises 15 residues. Here the CDR3 DNA reads TGTGCCAGCAGCTCCTATAGCGGGGTAGCCTACGAGCAGTACTTC. Amino acid sequence: CASSSYSGVAYEQYF.

The chain uses TRBV5-5 and TRBJ2-7; the D gene is possibly TRBD2 (6 bases). The CDR3 runs to 16 residues. Trimming shortened V by 4 bases and J by 6 bases, and 23 bases separated the two germline ends. The germline CDR1 and CDR2 sequences are SGHKS and YYEKEE (reference sequence). This CDR3 reads CASSPQPGTRLSEQYF. DNA for the CDR3: TGTGCCAGCAGCCCGCAACCCGGGACTCGTCTGTCCGAGCAGTACTTC.

V is TRBV6-5 and J is TRBJ1-5; no firm D call. Deletions cut 4 bases from V and 6 bases from J, with 16 bases between. Germline V CDR1 and CDR2: MNHEY, SVGAGI. The CDR3 totals 15 residues. CDR3 region: CASSSTWGGGQPQHF. The CDR3 coding sequence is TGTGCCAGCAGTTCCACGTGGGGAGGTGGTCAGCCCCAGCATTTT.

The genes are TRBV3-1 (or the pseudogene TRBV3-2) and TRBJ2-5; the D gene is possibly TRBD2 (6 bases). V lost 6 bases and J 3 bases, leaving 14 bases between the germline ends. This CDR3 region has 14 residues. The V gene's germline CDR1 is LGHDT and CDR2 YNNKEL (reference sequence). The CDR3 sequence: CASRNRDFKETQYF. The CDR3 DNA reads as TGTGCCAGCAGAAACCGGGACTTCAAAGAGACCCAGTACTTC.

This clone was picked up a small number of times. This CDR3 is CASCPSITDTQYF. The CDR3 DNA reads TGTGCCAGCTGCCCGAGTATTACAGATACGCAGTATTTT. This chain connects TRBV18 to TRBJ2-3; D is undetermined. The CDR3 is made up of 13 amino acids. Germline V lookup: CDR1 KGHSH, CDR2 LQKENI. The germline V and J ends were trimmed by 7 bases and 3 bases, with 11 bases remaining between them.

The chain employs TRBV6-5 and TRBJ1-2, with 7 bases lining up with TRBD1. CDR3 length equals 15 residues. The germline CDR1 and CDR2 sequences are MNHEY and SVGAGI. V lost 5 bases to trimming and J lost 2 bases; unmatched junction nucleotides: 8. The CDR3, as DNA: TGTGCCAGCAGTCCCACCACAGGGGAGAACTATGGCTACACCTTC. Protein sequence: CASSPTTGENYGYTF.